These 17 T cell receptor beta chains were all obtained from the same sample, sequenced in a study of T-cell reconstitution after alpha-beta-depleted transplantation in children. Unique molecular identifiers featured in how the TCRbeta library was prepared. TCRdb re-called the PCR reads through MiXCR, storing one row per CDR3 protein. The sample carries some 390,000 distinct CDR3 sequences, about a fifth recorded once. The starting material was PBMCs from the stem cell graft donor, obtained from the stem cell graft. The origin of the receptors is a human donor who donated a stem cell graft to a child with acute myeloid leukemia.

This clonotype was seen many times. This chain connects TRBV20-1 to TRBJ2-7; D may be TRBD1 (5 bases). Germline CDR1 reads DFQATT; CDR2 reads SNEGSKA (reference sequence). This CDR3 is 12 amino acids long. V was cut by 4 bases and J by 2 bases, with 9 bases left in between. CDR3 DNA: TGCAGTGCTAAAAGGGGTACCTACGAGCAGTACTTC. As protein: CSAKRGTYEQYF.

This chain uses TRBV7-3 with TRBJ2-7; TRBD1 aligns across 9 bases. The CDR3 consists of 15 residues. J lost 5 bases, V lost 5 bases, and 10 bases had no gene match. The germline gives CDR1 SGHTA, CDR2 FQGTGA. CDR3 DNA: TGTGCCAGCAGCGCCTCGGGACAGGGTAATCACGAGCAGTACTTC. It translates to CASSASGQGNHEQYF.

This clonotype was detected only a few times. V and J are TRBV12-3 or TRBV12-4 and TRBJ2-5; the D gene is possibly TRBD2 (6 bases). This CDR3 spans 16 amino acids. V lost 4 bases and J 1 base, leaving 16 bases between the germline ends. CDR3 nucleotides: TGTGCCAGCAGTTACCTTGGGGGGTTGGTCCAAGAGACCCAGTACTTC. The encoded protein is CASSYLGGLVQETQYF.

CDR3 sequence reads: CASSSSVSVNQPQHF. The CDR3, as DNA: TGTGCCAGCAGTTCGTCCGTCAGTGTTAATCAGCCCCAGCATTTT. This chain uses TRBV27 with TRBJ1-5; D is unclear. The germline V and J ends were trimmed by 4 bases and 4 bases, with 14 bases remaining between them. CDR1 and CDR2 from the germline V gene are MNHEY and SMNVEV (reference sequence). The CDR3 is 15 amino acids.

CDR3 residues: CASSEAGEGETQYF. CDR3 nucleotide sequence: TGTGCCAGCAGTGAGGCGGGAGAGGGAGAGACCCAGTACTTC. V gene TRBV25-1 combines with J gene TRBJ2-5, with 7 bases fitting TRBD2. V shed 3 bases, J shed 4 bases, and the junction held 5 bases outside the gene matches. Germline V gene data show CDR1 as MGHDK and CDR2 as SYGVNS. The length of the CDR3 is 14 residues.

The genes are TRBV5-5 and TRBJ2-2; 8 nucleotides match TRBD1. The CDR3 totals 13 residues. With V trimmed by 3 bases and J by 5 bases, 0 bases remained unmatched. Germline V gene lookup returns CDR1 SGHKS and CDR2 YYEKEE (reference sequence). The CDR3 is CASSWTGTGELFF. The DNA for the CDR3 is TGTGCCAGCAGCTGGACAGGGACCGGGGAGCTGTTTTTT.

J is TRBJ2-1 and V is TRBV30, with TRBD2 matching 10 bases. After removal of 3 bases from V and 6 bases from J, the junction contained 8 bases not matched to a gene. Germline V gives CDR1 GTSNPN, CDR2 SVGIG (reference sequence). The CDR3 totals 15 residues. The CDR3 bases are TGTGCCTGGAGATCTACCCCTAGCGGGAGCAATGAGCAGTTCTTC. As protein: CAWRSTPSGSNEQFF.

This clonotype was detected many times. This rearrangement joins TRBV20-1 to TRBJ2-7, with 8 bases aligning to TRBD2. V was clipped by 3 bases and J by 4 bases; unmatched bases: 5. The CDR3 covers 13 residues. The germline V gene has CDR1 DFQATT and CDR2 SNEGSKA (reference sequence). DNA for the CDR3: TGCAGTGCTAGGTCCAGCGGGAGTTACGAGCAGTACTTC. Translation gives CSARSSGSYEQYF.

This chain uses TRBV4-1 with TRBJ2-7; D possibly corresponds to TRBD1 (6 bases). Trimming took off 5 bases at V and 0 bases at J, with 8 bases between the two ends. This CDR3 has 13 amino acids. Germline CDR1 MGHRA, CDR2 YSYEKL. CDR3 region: CASSKDSSYEQYF. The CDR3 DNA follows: TGCGCCAGCAGCAAGGACAGCTCCTACGAGCAGTACTTC.

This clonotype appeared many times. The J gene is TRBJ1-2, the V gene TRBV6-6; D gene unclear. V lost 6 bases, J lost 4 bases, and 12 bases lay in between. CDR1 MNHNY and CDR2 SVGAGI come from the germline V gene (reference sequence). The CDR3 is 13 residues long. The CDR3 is CASRIGRGYGYTF. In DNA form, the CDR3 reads TGTGCCAGCAGAATCGGGAGAGGCTATGGCTACACCTTC.

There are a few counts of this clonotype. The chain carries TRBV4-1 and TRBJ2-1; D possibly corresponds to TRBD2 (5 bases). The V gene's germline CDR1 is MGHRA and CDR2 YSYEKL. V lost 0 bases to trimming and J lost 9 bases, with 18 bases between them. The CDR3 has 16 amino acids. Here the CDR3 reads CASSQEPGIYWGEQFF. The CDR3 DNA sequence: TGCGCCAGCAGCCAAGAGCCGGGAATATACTGGGGTGAGCAGTTCTTC.

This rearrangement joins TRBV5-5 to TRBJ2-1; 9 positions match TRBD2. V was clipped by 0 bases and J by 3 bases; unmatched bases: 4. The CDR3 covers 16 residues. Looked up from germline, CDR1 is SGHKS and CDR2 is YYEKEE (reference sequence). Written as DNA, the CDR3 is TGTGCCAGCAGCTTGGCCCCTAGCGGGATCTACAATGAGCAGTTCTTC. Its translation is CASSLAPSGIYNEQFF.

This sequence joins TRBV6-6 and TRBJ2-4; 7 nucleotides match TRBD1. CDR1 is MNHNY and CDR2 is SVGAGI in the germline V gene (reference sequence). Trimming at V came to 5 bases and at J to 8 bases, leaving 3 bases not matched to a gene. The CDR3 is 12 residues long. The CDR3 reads CASSPGGYIQYF. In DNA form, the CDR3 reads TGTGCCAGCAGTCCAGGGGGTTACATTCAGTACTTC.

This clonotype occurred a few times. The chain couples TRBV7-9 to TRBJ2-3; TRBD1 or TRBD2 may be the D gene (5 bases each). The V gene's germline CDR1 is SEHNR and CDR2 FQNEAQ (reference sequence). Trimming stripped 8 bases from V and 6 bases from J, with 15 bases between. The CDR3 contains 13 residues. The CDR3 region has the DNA TGTGCCAGCGGACTCCCATGGGGGGATACGCAGTATTTT. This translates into CASGLPWGDTQYF.

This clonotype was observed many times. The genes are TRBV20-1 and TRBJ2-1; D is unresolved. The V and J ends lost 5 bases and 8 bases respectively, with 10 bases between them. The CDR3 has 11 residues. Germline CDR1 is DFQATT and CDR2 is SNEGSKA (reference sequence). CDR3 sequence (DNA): TGCAGTGCTTTCCTATTCCATGAGCAGTTCTTC. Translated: CSAFLFHEQFF.

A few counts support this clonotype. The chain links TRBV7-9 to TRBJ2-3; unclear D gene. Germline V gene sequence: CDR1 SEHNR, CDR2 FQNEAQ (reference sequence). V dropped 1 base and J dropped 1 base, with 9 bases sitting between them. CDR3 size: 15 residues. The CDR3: CASSLDPSGTDTQYF. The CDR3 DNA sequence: TGTGCCAGCAGCTTAGATCCCAGCGGCACAGATACGCAGTATTTT.

CDR3 amino acids: CASSVYYSGSSTGELFF. The CDR3 DNA sequence: TGTGCCAGCAGCGTTTATTATAGCGGGAGCAGTACCGGGGAGCTGTTTTTT. The chain carries TRBV9 and TRBJ2-2, with 9 bases matching TRBD2. The CDR3 consists of 17 residues. Germline assignment: CDR1 SGDLS and CDR2 YYNGEE. The V segment lost 2 bases and the J segment 5 bases; nucleotides outside the gene matches: 10.